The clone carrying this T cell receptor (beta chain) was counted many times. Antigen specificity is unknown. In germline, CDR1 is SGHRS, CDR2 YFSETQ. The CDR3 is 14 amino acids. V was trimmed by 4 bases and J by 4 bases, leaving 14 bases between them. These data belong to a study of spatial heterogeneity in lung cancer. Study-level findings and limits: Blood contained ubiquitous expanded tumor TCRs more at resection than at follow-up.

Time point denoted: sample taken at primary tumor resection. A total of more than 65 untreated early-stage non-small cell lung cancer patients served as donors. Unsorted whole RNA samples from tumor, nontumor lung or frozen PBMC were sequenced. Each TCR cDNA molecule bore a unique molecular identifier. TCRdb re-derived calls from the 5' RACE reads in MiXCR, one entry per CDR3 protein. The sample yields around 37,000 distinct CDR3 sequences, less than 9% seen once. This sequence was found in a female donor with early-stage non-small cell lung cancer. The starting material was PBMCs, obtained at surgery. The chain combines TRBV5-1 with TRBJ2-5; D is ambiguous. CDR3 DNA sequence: TGCGCCAGCAGCCCCGAAACTTACAGAGAGACCCAGTACTTC. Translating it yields CASSPETYRETQYF.